This T cell receptor beta chain was recovered during a study of cytomegalovirus exposure and HLA in healthy donors (dated by TCRdb to 2016 to 2017). Background for the entire study: A later analysis indicated that the roughly 120 validation repertoires were generated on the platform also employed for the roughly 720 repertoires of the first cohort. A separate validation cohort of roughly 130 different subjects was used in addition to the approximately 670-subject first cohort. High-throughput TCR immunosequencing, statistical association of individual TCRs with disease status, and machine learning were combined to predict cytomegalovirus infection status. The aim of the study was to test whether cataloging public T cell receptors could identify signatures of past pathogen exposure.

The germline V gene gives CDR1 as SGHTA and CDR2 as FQGNSA. The CDR3 runs 11 residues from the cysteine to the phenylalanine. The CDR3 DNA has 33 bases and is translated from base 1. Trimming at the junction amounts to 5 bases on V and 3 bases on J, and the germline ends lie 4 bases apart. Libraries were built with the immunoSEQ multiplex PCR assay. Per the original workflow: To diagnose cytomegalovirus status from the catalog of TCR beta chain sequences, a statistical classification framework was built. What TCRdb holds here is the immuneACCESS table cut down to in-frame rearrangements. Part of the clones is not present; checked against another copy, under half of the missing clones reflect an unresolved V gene, and the others are unexplained. V and J calls and clone size come straight from that table; D and trimming were deduced from the DNA. The table for this sample lists about 82,000 clones; just under 95% of them were counted only once. The ten largest account for 0.67% of the sample.

Beyond this particular receptor, the publication reports: A later analysis lacked HLA typing for the validation cohort, so it scored co-occurrence in that cohort across all 110 or so repertoires. Three of the identified cytomegalovirus-associated TCR beta chains were confirmed in vitro to be specific for cytomegalovirus antigens. A later analysis found that TCRs clustered in the first cohort also tended to co-occur in the approximately 120 validation repertoires, with approximately 93% of cluster scores above 0. The classifier was reported to diagnose cytomegalovirus status with high specificity and sensitivity in both the original and validation cohorts. Most TCR sequences were seen in very few donors, while some public TCRs were found in many individuals. In the study, around 160 TCR beta chains were listed as associated with cytomegalovirus. The authors suggested that the approach could potentially be extended to other disease states and immunological phenotypes.

The donors belonged to the validation cohort of 120 subjects, which was separate from the 666-subject first cohort. Turning to this clone: Its binding antigen is unknown. Per-base quality was not reported, and no clone a single base away is much larger than it.

The TCR comes from a man younger than 30 in good health and CMV-seronegative. The specimen sequenced was PBMCs. This chain joins TRBV7-2 to TRBJ1-2, with the D gene not confidently named. The bases read TGTGCCAGCAGCCCCTACTATGGCTACACCTTC. This codes for CASSPYYGYTF.